These 16 T cell receptor beta chains came from one sample sequenced in a study of blood T cell repertoires in COVID-19. TCRdb keeps only in-frame clones here, not all; method: immunoSEQ multiplex PCR. The data show about 47,000 clones, with roughly 87% seen just once and around 7.4% held by the top ten. Specimen: peripheral blood. These TCRs come from a man aged 55 to 70 with active COVID-19.

The chain recombines TRBV9 with TRBJ2-2; 11 nucleotides agree with TRBD2. This CDR3 has 18 residues. The J segment lost 1 base and the V segment lost 0 bases, leaving 5 bases of the junction unmatched. The germline gives CDR1 SGDLS, CDR2 YYNGEE. CDR3 amino acids: CASSVALAGGQNTGELFF. Here the CDR3 DNA reads TGTGCCAGCAGCGTAGCTCTAGCGGGAGGCCAGAACACCGGGGAGCTGTTTTTT.

J is TRBJ2-2 and V is TRBV19, with D maybe TRBD1 (5 bases). The CDR3 runs 14 residues. Looked up from germline, CDR1 is LNHDA and CDR2 is SQIVND (reference sequence). V lost 2 bases to trimming and J lost 8 bases, with 12 bases between them. The CDR3, as DNA: TGTGCCAGTAGTATACAGGGTGGGTCGGGGGAGCTGTTTTTT. Protein: CASSIQGGSGELFF. The full variable domain, rest sourced from reference TRBV19 and TRBJ2-2, is DGGITQSPKYLFRKEGQNVTLSCEQNLNHDAMYWYRQDPGQGLRLIYYSQIVNDFQKGDIAEGYSVSREKKESFPLTVTSAQKNPTAFYLCASSIQGGSGELFFGEGSRLTVL.

The chain combines TRBV12-3 or TRBV12-4 with TRBJ2-1; no clear D gene. Deletions cut 4 bases from V and 1 base from J, with 5 bases between. This CDR3 region has 13 residues. CDR3 coding DNA: TGTGCCAGCAGTTCCCTTTCCTACAATGAGCAGTTCTTC. This sequence encodes CASSSLSYNEQFF.

This clone was seen a handful of times. The J gene is TRBJ2-5, the V gene TRBV3-1 (or the pseudogene TRBV3-2), with 9 bases identical to TRBD1. V gave up 4 bases and J gave up 5 bases; unmatched junction bases: 8. Per the germline V gene, CDR1 is LGHDT and CDR2 is YNNKEL (reference sequence). The CDR3 totals 15 residues. CDR3 nucleotide sequence: TGTGCCAGCAGCCCGACAGGGGGGCCGTGGGAGACCCAGTACTTC. Encoded protein: CASSPTGGPWETQYF.

The rearrangement uses TRBV7-6 and TRBJ2-3, with D tentatively TRBD2 (5 bases). The CDR3 is made up of 14 amino acids. V was shortened by 2 bases and J by 4 bases, with 10 bases between the two germline ends. The germline V gene encodes CDR1 SGHVS and CDR2 FNYEAQ. The chain's CDR3 is CASSLREPPDTQYF. CDR3 nucleotides: TGTGCCAGCAGCTTACGGGAACCTCCAGATACGCAGTATTTT. The entire variable domain, with the rest obtained from reference TRBV7-6 and TRBJ2-3, is as follows: GAGVSQSPRYKVTKRGQDVALRCDPISGHVSLYWYRQALGQGPEFLTYFNYEAQQDKSGLPNDRFSAERPEGSISTLTIQRTEQRDSAMYRCASSLREPPDTQYFGPGTRLTVL.

This clone showed up just once. The chain is built from TRBV10-1 and TRBJ2-3; 7 bases match TRBD2. The trim removed 5 bases at V and 1 base at J, leaving 9 bases unmatched. Germline loops: CDR1 WNHNN, CDR2 SYGVQD (reference sequence). This CDR3 region has 16 residues. In nucleotides, the CDR3 is TGCGCCAGCAGTTTCCTAAGGGGAGGGGGCACAGATACGCAGTATTTT. It encodes CASSFLRGGGTDTQYF.

This sequence joins TRBV6-5 and TRBJ2-7; D is uncertain. This CDR3 is built from 13 residues. Trimming removed 0 bases at V and 4 bases at J, with 7 bases between. Germline V gene data show CDR1 as MNHEY and CDR2 as SVGAGI. The DNA for the CDR3 is TGTGCCAGCAGTTACTCGAAGCTATACGAGCAGTACTTC. It is translated as CASSYSKLYEQYF.

The V gene is TRBV27, the J gene TRBJ2-7, with TRBD2 identical over 7 bases. CDR1 and CDR2 from the germline V gene are MNHEY and SMNVEV (reference sequence). CDR3 size: 14 residues. J lost 2 bases, V lost 5 bases, and 6 bases had no gene match. CDR3 protein: CASSPSGTAYEQYF. Here the CDR3 DNA reads TGTGCCAGCAGTCCGAGCGGGACCGCCTACGAGCAGTACTTC.

This clone was seen more than once but under ten times. The chain combines TRBV9 with TRBJ1-6; 7 bases match TRBD1. Losses at the gene ends were 0 bases for V and 9 bases for J; bases not matched to a gene: 6. In germline, CDR1 is SGDLS, CDR2 YYNGEE. The CDR3 length is 15 residues. The CDR3: CASSVARGQGSPLHF. DNA of the CDR3: TGTGCCAGCAGCGTAGCGAGGGGGCAGGGTTCACCCCTCCACTTT.

The DNA for the CDR3 is TGTGCCAGCAGCCCACCTCCCCGGTTCTATGGCTACACCTTC. It is translated as CASSPPPRFYGYTF. The chain is built from TRBV28 and TRBJ1-2; D not resolved. The CDR3 has 14 amino acids. Germline V lookup: CDR1 MDHEN, CDR2 SYDVKM. Trimming left V 6 bases short and J 4 bases short, with 15 bases between.

The V call is TRBV28, the J call TRBJ2-3, with no clear D. The length of the CDR3 is 16 residues. Germline-derived CDR1 and CDR2 are MDHEN and SYDVKM. V shed 3 bases and J shed 0 bases, with 13 bases lying between them. This chain's CDR3 is CASSFDHFISTDTQYF. CDR3 bases: TGTGCCAGCAGTTTCGATCACTTTATAAGCACAGATACGCAGTATTTT.

The rearrangement links TRBV5-3 to TRBJ2-4, with D perhaps TRBD1 (6 bases). TRBV5-3 is classed as an ORF, of uncertain function. The length of the CDR3 is 13 residues. Deletions cut 3 bases from V and 6 bases from J, with 10 bases between. The CDR3 coding sequence is TGTGCCAGAAGCTACGGACAGATAAACATTCAGTACTTC. Residues: CARSYGQINIQYF.

V and J are TRBV18 and TRBJ1-2, with TRBD1 matching 8 bases. Germline V gene lookup returns CDR1 KGHSH and CDR2 LQKENI. The CDR3 has 14 residues. V lost 2 bases, J lost 6 bases, and 5 bases stayed unmatched. The CDR3 is CASSPTQGADGYTF. CDR3 coding DNA: TGTGCCAGCTCACCAACCCAGGGGGCGGATGGCTACACCTTC.

The chain has TRBV3-1 (or the pseudogene TRBV3-2) and TRBJ1-2; D is perhaps TRBD1 (5 bases). Looked up from germline, CDR1 is LGHDT and CDR2 is YNNKEL (reference sequence). The CDR3 is made up of 15 amino acids. Trimming removed 0 bases from V and 4 bases from J, with 12 bases in between. The CDR3 protein is CASSQESGTFYGYTF. For the CDR3, the DNA is TGTGCCAGCAGCCAAGAATCGGGGACTTTCTATGGCTACACCTTC.

The rearrangement links TRBV9 to TRBJ1-5, with a weak D call TRBD1 (5 bases). This CDR3 has 13 residues. V gave up 5 bases and J gave up 4 bases, with 10 bases separating them. Germline V gene sequence: CDR1 SGDLS, CDR2 YYNGEE. The CDR3 spells CASSRGGNQPQHF. CDR3 nucleotides: TGTGCCAGCAGTCGGGGGGGGAATCAGCCCCAGCATTTT.

This clone was seen a handful of times. The V call is TRBV2, the J call TRBJ1-2, with TRBD1 matching over 7 bases. This CDR3 is built from 14 residues. With 4 bases clipped from V and 5 bases from J, the junction kept 7 bases outside the gene matches. Per germline, CDR1 SNHLY and CDR2 FYNNEI. The CDR3 sequence: CASSGQGVRYGYTF. In DNA form, the CDR3 reads TGTGCCAGCAGTGGACAGGGTGTGCGGTATGGCTACACCTTC.